The 21 T cell receptor beta chains in this list originate from one sample, sequenced in a study of T cells in Graves' hyperthyroidism and ophthalmopathy (dated by TCRdb to the late 2010s). Receptor amplification or capture employed multiplex PCR. Data came from an Illumina HiSeq 2000. The TCR beta CDR3 regions were amplified from the RNA transcripts. The TCR CDR3 was subjected to a first round of RT-PCR using the HTBI primer set and the Qiagen OneStep RT-PCR kit. In-frame beta chains were kept once TCRdb had trimmed the public reads at Q25 with fastp and called clones with MiXCR. Each CDR3 protein appears once, grouped with its most common genes and DNA. The sample yields approximately 590,000 distinct CDR3 sequences; about 43% were counted once. The top ten clones comprise roughly 8.2% of the sample. The sequenced material came from peripheral blood or thyroid tissue (not recorded which). The source of these receptors is a woman between 18 and 29 years old with Graves' hyperthyroidism. Donor details come from another sample of the same person, matched by shared clones.

Points on this clonotype: It may be a read error: a sequence one base away is much more abundant. The chain is built from TRBV7-9 and TRBJ2-5; D unresolved. Germline loops: CDR1 SEHNR, CDR2 FQNEAQ (reference sequence). The CDR3 sequence is 14 residues long. CDR3 loop: CASSPGRYRETQYF. The CDR3, as DNA: TGCGCCAGCAGCCCTGGGCGGTACCGAGAGACCCAGTACTTC.

This clonotype has only a few counts. The chain employs TRBV7-9 and TRBJ1-1, with D unclear. The germline CDR1 and CDR2 sequences are SEHNR and FQNEAQ (reference sequence). The CDR3 extends over 15 amino acids. V lost 5 bases and J lost 1, with 14 bases in between. In DNA, the CDR3 is TGTGCCAGCAGCCCCAATATCGGGGAGAACACTGAAGCTTTCTTT. Translation: CASSPNIGENTEAFF.

The genes are TRBV29-1 and TRBJ1-1; 7 bases align to TRBD1. Trimming at V came to 6 bases and at J to 6 bases, leaving 10 bases not matched to a gene. The germline CDR1 and CDR2 sequences are SQVTM and ANQGSEA. This CDR3 spans 13 amino acids. In DNA form, the CDR3 reads TGCAGCGTGTCAGGGGGGGTGAGCCCTGAAGCTTTCTTT. It is translated as CSVSGGVSPEAFF.

This chain uses TRBV10-3 with TRBJ2-7; 11 bases are shared with TRBD2. Germline V CDR1 and CDR2: ENHRY, SYGVKD. V lost 4 bases, J lost 6 bases, and 8 bases stayed unmatched. CDR3 length: 15 amino acids. The CDR3 region is CAISGIPGTSGEQYF. CDR3 sequence (DNA): TGTGCCATCAGTGGGATCCCGGGGACTAGCGGCGAGCAGTACTTC.

V gene TRBV7-3 combines with J gene TRBJ1-2; D is unresolved. Per the germline V gene, CDR1 is SGHTA and CDR2 is FQGTGA. V lost 5 bases to trimming and J lost 8 bases, with 15 bases between them. The length of the CDR3 is 13 residues. The DNA for the CDR3 is TGTGCCAGCAGCCAAGGAGGGTTTGGAGGCTACACCTTC. This codes for CASSQGGFGGYTF.

This clonotype was observed a handful of times. The CDR3 reads CAWIPYRKAGYTF. CDR3 in DNA: TGTGCCTGGATACCGTATCGGAAGGCCGGCTACACCTTC. The genes are TRBV7-2 and TRBJ1-2; no clear D. The CDR3 has 13 amino acids. V lost 11 bases, J lost 8 bases, and 21 bases lay in between. Germline values: CDR1 SGHTA, CDR2 FQGNSA.

For the CDR3, the DNA is TGTGCCATCACGGGACAGGGGGCCTATAGCAATCAGCCCCAGCATTTT. This gives the protein CAITGQGAYSNQPQHF. The chain has TRBV10-3 and TRBJ1-5; TRBD1 aligns across 12 bases. CDR3 length equals 16 residues. The V gene's germline CDR1 is ENHRY and CDR2 SYGVKD. V shed 7 bases, J shed 0 bases, and the junction held 4 bases outside the gene matches.

The chain couples TRBV11-2 to TRBJ1-4, with TRBD1 as a possible D gene (6 bases). V was trimmed by 5 bases and J by 6 bases, leaving 10 bases between them. The CDR3 sequence is 13 residues long. From germline, CDR1 is SGHAT and CDR2 FQNNGV. CDR3 DNA: TGTGCCAGCAGCCTACCAGGGGATGAAAAACTGTTTTTT. Translating it yields CASSLPGDEKLFF.

The CDR3 nucleotides are TGTGCCAGCAGCACACAGGGGGTTGGCTATAATTCACCCCTCCACTTT. This sequence encodes CASSTQGVGYNSPLHF. This chain uses TRBV7-3 with TRBJ1-6, with 8 bases that match TRBD1. The CDR3 covers 16 residues. The V segment lost 5 bases and the J segment 3 bases; nucleotides outside the gene matches: 6. In germline, CDR1 is SGHTA, CDR2 FQGTGA.

The table lists this clonotype with a few counts. The chain employs TRBV24-1 and TRBJ2-7; 7 bases map to TRBD2. Germline V lookup: CDR1 KGHDR, CDR2 SFDVKD. This CDR3 region has 15 residues. V was clipped by 4 bases and J by 2 bases; unmatched bases: 7. The CDR3 nucleotides read TGTGCCACCAGTGACCCAAGCGGGAACCCCTACGAGCAGTACTTC. Its translation: CATSDPSGNPYEQYF.

This clonotype was picked up many times. The rearrangement joins TRBV7-9 to TRBJ1-5, with a weak D call TRBD1 (5 bases). The CDR3 consists of 13 residues. Germline V gene sequence: CDR1 SEHNR, CDR2 FQNEAQ (reference sequence). With 7 bases removed from V and 5 bases from J, the gap between germline ends came to 12 bases. This CDR3 reads CASTTMGDQPQHF. The CDR3 DNA follows: TGTGCCAGCACCACAATGGGGGATCAGCCCCAGCATTTT.

This clonotype was detected a few times. The chain is built from TRBV7-6 and TRBJ2-7; 14 nucleotides match TRBD2. Germline-derived CDR1 and CDR2 are SGHVS and FNYEAQ. The CDR3 length is 16 residues. J gave up 7 bases and V 4 bases, and 9 bases lay outside the gene matches. DNA of the CDR3: TGTGCCAGCAGCTCAACGACTAGCGGGAGGGCCAAAGAGCAGTACTTC. Translation gives CASSSTTSGRAKEQYF.

This chain links TRBV20-1 with TRBJ2-7, with D unclear. Trimming removed 0 bases at V and 6 bases at J, with 6 bases between. CDR1 and CDR2 from the germline V gene are DFQATT and SNEGSKA (reference sequence). The length of the CDR3 is 11 residues. The CDR3 here is CSARDPAEQYF. In DNA form, the CDR3 reads TGCAGTGCTAGAGATCCGGCCGAGCAGTACTTC.

The chain uses TRBV25-1 and TRBJ1-4, with unresolved D. The V gene's germline CDR1 is MGHDK and CDR2 SYGVNS. The CDR3 totals 15 residues. Trimming stripped 6 bases from V and 3 bases from J, with 14 bases between. CDR3 nucleotide sequence: TGTGCCAGCAGCCCCTGGAGGGCTCCTAATGAAAAACTGTTTTTT. Protein sequence: CASSPWRAPNEKLFF.

At least ten counts were recorded for this clonotype. This chain connects TRBV7-8 to TRBJ1-6; 8 positions match TRBD1. The CDR3 spans 18 residues. Germline assignment: CDR1 SGHVS and CDR2 FQNEAQ. Losses at the gene ends were 2 bases for V and 6 bases for J; bases not matched to a gene: 12. The CDR3: CASSLKRQGSSGNSPLHF. DNA of the CDR3: TGTGCCAGCAGCTTAAAGCGACAGGGGTCTAGTGGTAATTCACCCCTCCACTTT.

Concerning this clonotype: A much bigger clone sits one base away, suggesting this may be a read error. This rearrangement joins TRBV20-1 to TRBJ1-1; no reliable D call. Germline CDR1 is DFQATT and CDR2 is SNEGSKA (reference sequence). Trimming took 0 bases from V and 10 from J, leaving 15 bases between them. The CDR3 covers 13 residues. The DNA for the CDR3 is TGCAGTGCTAGAGACTTGAGTGTATCCCGAGCTTTCTTT. Translation: CSARDLSVSRAFF.

The gene calls are TRBV19 and TRBJ2-2, with 9 bases matching TRBD2. This CDR3 comprises 17 residues. Per the germline V gene, CDR1 is LNHDA and CDR2 is SQIVND (reference sequence). V trimming: 0 bases; J trimming: 6 bases; junction bases outside the gene matches: 8. In DNA form, the CDR3 reads TGTGCCAGTAGTATAGATCGCCTAGCGGGGCCTTCCGGGGAGCTGTTTTTT. As protein: CASSIDRLAGPSGELFF.

This clonotype was observed many times. This rearrangement joins TRBV29-1 to TRBJ2-5; 16 positions agree with TRBD2. Trimming cost V 1 base and J 4 bases; bases outside gene matches: 6. CDR1 and CDR2 (germline): SQVTM, ANQGSEA. The CDR3 is 17 amino acids. CDR3 sequence (DNA): TGCAGCGTTGAAGTGGGACTAGCGGGAGGGCGTGCAGAGACCCAGTACTTC. Amino acid sequence: CSVEVGLAGGRAETQYF.

The chain carries TRBV2 and TRBJ2-5; 10 positions agree with TRBD2. The CDR3 totals 17 residues. Germline CDR1 SNHLY, CDR2 FYNNEI. The junction had 14 bases not matched to a gene; V was cut back by 6 bases and J by 4 bases. In DNA form, the CDR3 reads TGTGCCAGCAGCCGTCCCGGGACTAGCGCGGGGGGAGAGACCCAGTACTTC. Its translation is CASSRPGTSAGGETQYF.

This clonotype was picked up many times. The rearrangement uses TRBV10-2 and TRBJ2-7; 11 bases are shared with TRBD1. This CDR3 has 13 amino acids. Germline loops: CDR1 WSHSY, CDR2 SAAADI. The junction had 4 bases not matched to a gene; V was cut back by 8 bases and J by 4 bases. Here the CDR3 DNA reads TGCGCCAGCTGCCGGGACAGGGGGTACGAGCAGTACTTC. It is translated as CASCRDRGYEQYF.

This clonotype was detected many times. The gene calls are TRBV20-1 and TRBJ1-1; no definite D call. The V gene lost 2 bases and the J gene lost 1 base, with 8 bases spanning the gap. This CDR3 is built from 13 residues. Germline V gene data show CDR1 as DFQATT and CDR2 as SNEGSKA (reference sequence). The CDR3 loop is CSARRTGNTEAFF. CDR3 coding DNA: TGCAGTGCTAGACGGACGGGGAACACTGAAGCTTTCTTT.